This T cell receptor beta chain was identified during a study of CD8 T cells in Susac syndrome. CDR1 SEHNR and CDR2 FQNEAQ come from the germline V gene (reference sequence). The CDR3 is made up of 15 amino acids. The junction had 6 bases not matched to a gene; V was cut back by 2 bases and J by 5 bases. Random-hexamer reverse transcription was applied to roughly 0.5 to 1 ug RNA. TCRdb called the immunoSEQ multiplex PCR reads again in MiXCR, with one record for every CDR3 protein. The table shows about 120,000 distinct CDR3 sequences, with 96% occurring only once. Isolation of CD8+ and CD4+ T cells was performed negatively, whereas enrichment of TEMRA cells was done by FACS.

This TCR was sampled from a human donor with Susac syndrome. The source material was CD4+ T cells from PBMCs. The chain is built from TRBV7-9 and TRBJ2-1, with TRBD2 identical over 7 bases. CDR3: CASSLRGRADNEQFF. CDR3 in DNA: TGTGCCAGCAGCTTAAGAGGGAGGGCTGACAATGAGCAGTTCTTC.